This T cell receptor (beta chain) was sequenced for a study of T cells in Graves' hyperthyroidism and ophthalmopathy. Overall study: Peripheral blood samples were taken at initial diagnosis, prior to any treatment. Study findings and constraints: Researchers found most expanded thyroid clonotypes above 0.001 in blood as well.

V shed 0 bases, J shed 4 bases, and the junction held 7 bases outside the gene matches. Germline V gene data show CDR1 as MNHNS and CDR2 as SASEGT. The CDR3 covers 18 residues. Amplification yielded TCR beta CDR3 regions, with RNA transcripts as the source. The TCR CDR3 first-round RT-PCR relied on the HTBI primer set. In TCRdb, the multiplex PCR reads were re-called with MiXCR into one record per CDR3 protein. The sample yields about 340,000 distinct CDR3 sequences, 20% to 25% seen once. Graves' hyperthyroidism is called stable when ophthalmopathy does not progress within 18 months. Orbital computed tomography and thyroid ultrasound, together with serum TRAb and thyroxine and clinical symptoms, were used for diagnoses. This clonotype was recorded at least ten times. The antigen remains undetermined.

The clonotype originates from a woman between 45 and 60 years old with Graves' hyperthyroidism. The sample comprised blood. This chain connects TRBV6-1 to TRBJ2-1; 12 bases are shared with TRBD2. The CDR3 DNA reads TGTGCCAGCAGTGAAGCGTCCGGTCTAGCGGGGGGGTACAATGAGCAGTTCTTC. It translates to CASSEASGLAGGYNEQFF.